A selection of T cell receptor beta chains follows, all from one sample in a study of blood T cell repertoires in COVID-19. Produced via immunoSEQ multiplex PCR; TCRdb's table is partial and in-frame only. In the table there are 310,000 or so clones, approximately 89% of which are singletons. Source material: PBMCs or T cells enriched from blood (not recorded which). All receptors come from a middle-aged woman who had recovered from COVID-19. Both conserved end residues are part of each CDR3. A D gene is named only where the DNA matches it firmly. Expanded clones are given a class, and other clones once, few, many or no size at all.

clone size | J gene | V gene | D gene | CDR3 DNA | CDR3 protein
NA | TRBJ1-4 | TRBV18 | NA | TGTGCCAGCTCACCAATGGCAGTTAATGAAAAACTGTTTTTT | CASSPMAVNEKLFF
NA | TRBJ1-1 | TRBV7-2 | NA | TGTGCCAGCAGCTTAGTGTTCAGGGGTAGGGACACTGAAGCTTTCTTT | CASSLVFRGRDTEAFF
NA | TRBJ2-1 | TRBV12-5 | NA | TGTGCTAGTGGTTTGGTACTTGACAATGAGCAGTTCTTC | CASGLVLDNEQFF
NA | TRBJ2-7 | TRBV6-2/TRBV6-3 | NA | TGTGCCAGCAGTTACCCGGACTCCTCCTACGAGCAGTACTTC | CASSYPDSSYEQYF
NA | TRBJ2-3 | TRBV11-2 | TRBD2 | TGTGCCAGCACGCGGGTGATAGCGGGGGGAACAGATACGCAGTATTTT | CASTRVIAGGTDTQYF
NA | TRBJ2-1 | TRBV10-1 | TRBD2 | TGCGCCAGCAGTGAGTTTAGCGGGGGGGCCGACAATGAGCAGTTCTTC | CASSEFSGGADNEQFF
NA | TRBJ1-5 | TRBV7-2 | NA | TGTGCCAGCAGCCCTTCAGGTAATCAGCCCCAGCATTTT | CASSPSGNQPQHF
NA | TRBJ1-1 | TRBV25-1 | NA | TGTGCCAGCAGTGTTGACAAAAGGGGGACTGAAGCTTTCTTT | CASSVDKRGTEAFF
few | TRBJ2-5 | TRBV9 | NA | TGTGCCAGCAGCGTAGCCCCGAACAGGGAAGAGACCCAGTACTTC | CASSVAPNREETQYF
NA | TRBJ1-5 | TRBV19 | TRBD1 | TGTGCCTCCGGGACAGGGAAGGGGGGGCCCCAGCATTTT | CASGTGKGGPQHF
NA | TRBJ1-2 | TRBV20-1 | NA | TGCAGTGCTAGAGCCCTCTATGGCTACACCTTC | CSARALYGYTF
NA | TRBJ2-2 | TRBV30 | TRBD2 | TGTGCCAAGTCTAGCGGGGGGCCTGGCACCGGGGAGCTGTTTTTT | CAKSSGGPGTGELFF
NA | TRBJ1-1 | TRBV19 | TRBD1 | TGTGCCAGTACCAACACGGGACAGACTGAAGCTTTCTTT | CASTNTGQTEAFF
NA | TRBJ2-7 | TRBV20-1 | TRBD1 | TGCAGTGCTAGAGTGGACAGGGAGCAGTACTTC | CSARVDREQYF
NA | TRBJ2-3 | TRBV30 | TRBD2 | TGTGCCTGGGACCCCCCCAGCGGGGGGCCGGGTACGCAGTATTTT | CAWDPPSGGPGTQYF
NA | TRBJ2-3 | TRBV7-9 | TRBD2 | TGTGCCAGCAGCTCCACTAGCGGGGGGTTGTATACGCAGTATTTT | CASSSTSGGLYTQYF
NA | TRBJ2-7 | TRBV9 | TRBD2 | TGTGCCAGCAGCGTAACTAGCGGGGACTACGAGCAGTACTTC | CASSVTSGDYEQYF
once | TRBJ1-4 | TRBV2 | TRBD1 | TGTGCCAGCAGAGGGACAGTTGCAACTAATGAAAAACTGTTTTTT | CASRGTVATNEKLFF
NA | TRBJ2-3 | TRBV24-1 | NA | TGTGCCCCCCTCTGGGGAGAACGGACAGATACGCAGTATTTT | CAPLWGERTDTQYF
NA | TRBJ1-3 | TRBV11-3 | NA | TGTGCCAGCACCACTAACGGAAACACCATATATTTT | CASTTNGNTIYF
NA | TRBJ2-5 | TRBV2 | TRBD2 | TGTGCCAGCAGTGAACTGCGGGGGACAGAGACCCAGTACTTC | CASSELRGTETQYF
NA | TRBJ2-5 | TRBV20-1 | NA | TGCAGTGCTGGTTATCTAGGGACCCAGTACTTC | CSAGYLGTQYF
NA | TRBJ2-7 | TRBV7-9 | NA | TGTGCCAGCAGCGCGAGCGGAAGCTACGAGCAGTACTTC | CASSASGSYEQYF
NA | TRBJ2-3 | TRBV11-1 | NA | TGTGCCAGCAGCCCTACGCGGACAGATTCAGATACGCAGTATTTT | CASSPTRTDSDTQYF
NA | TRBJ2-5 | TRBV5-6 | NA | TGTGCCAGCAGCTCGTACCAAGAGACCCAGTACTTC | CASSSYQETQYF
once | TRBJ1-5 | TRBV13 | NA | TGTGCCAGCAGCCTTAGCACCGATTATAGCAATCAGCCCCAGCATTTT | CASSLSTDYSNQPQHF
once | TRBJ2-1 | TRBV7-2 | NA | TGTGCCAGCAGCCTACAGGGTTACAATGAGCAGTTCTTC | CASSLQGYNEQFF
NA | TRBJ1-2 | TRBV28 | TRBD1 | TGTGCCAGCAAGGACAGGCGAGGTGGCTACACCTTC | CASKDRRGGYTF
few | TRBJ2-7 | TRBV6-6 | NA | TGTGCCAGCAGCGACCCCGTCCCGAGGGACGAGCAGTACTTC | CASSDPVPRDEQYF
NA | TRBJ1-5 | TRBV19 | NA | TGTGCCAGTAGTACACAGGCGGCTCGGAGTGGTCAGCCCCAGCATTTT | CASSTQAARSGQPQHF
NA | TRBJ2-7 | TRBV5-4 | TRBD1 | TGTGCCAGCAGCTTGGGCGGGACAGGGGGCCAGTACTTC | CASSLGGTGGQYF
NA | TRBJ2-7 | TRBV27 | TRBD2 | TGTGCCAGCACCCAGACTAGCGGATATACCCAGCAGTACTTC | CASTQTSGYTQQYF
NA | TRBJ2-7 | TRBV28 | NA | TGTGCCAGCAGTTTATTTTCGGGTTTCGAGCAGTACTTC | CASSLFSGFEQYF
NA | TRBJ1-2 | TRBV7-2 | NA | TGTGCCAGCAGCATCGACACGAACTATGGCTACACCTTC | CASSIDTNYGYTF
NA | TRBJ2-7 | TRBV30 | NA | TGTGCCTGGAGTGTAGCAGGGTCCTACGAGCAGTACTTC | CAWSVAGSYEQYF
once | TRBJ2-7 | TRBV5-1 | TRBD2 | TGCGCCAGCAGCTTTAGCGGGACCTCGGGTGAGCAGTACTTC | CASSFSGTSGEQYF
NA | TRBJ2-1 | TRBV27 | NA | TGTGCCAGCAGGCCGGGAAATAGTTACAATGAGCAGTTCTTC | CASRPGNSYNEQFF
NA | TRBJ2-1 | TRBV21-1 | NA | TGTGCCAGCCCTCTCAGGCCCCGGGACAGAGACTACAATGAGCAGTTCTTC | CASPLRPRDRDYNEQFF
NA | TRBJ1-5 | TRBV29-1 | TRBD1 | TGCAGCGCCGGGACAGGATACAATCAGCCCCAGCATTTT | CSAGTGYNQPQHF
NA | TRBJ2-6 | TRBV6-1 | TRBD1 | TGTGCCAGCAGTGAGATACCGGGACAGTTATTCTCTGGGGCCAACGTCCTGACTTTC | CASSEIPGQLFSGANVLTF
NA | TRBJ2-5 | TRBV5-1 | NA | TGCGCCAGCAGCTTCGGTGGAGGGTTAGAGACCCAGTACTTC | CASSFGGGLETQYF
NA | TRBJ2-7 | TRBV10-3 | NA | TGTGCCATCAGTGAGGTTGCGGGTTACGAGCAGTACTTC | CAISEVAGYEQYF
NA | TRBJ2-1 | TRBV7-3 | NA | TGTGCCAGCAGCCCCAGCGAGCGGTACAATGAGCAGTTCTTC | CASSPSERYNEQFF
NA | TRBJ2-3 | TRBV7-2 | TRBD2 | TGTGCCAGCAGCTTAAATCCTAGCGGAACTAGCACAGATACGCAGTATTTT | CASSLNPSGTSTDTQYF
few | TRBJ1-1 | TRBV9 | NA | TGTGCCAGCAGCGTAGACCGGGGAGGACGCACTGAAGCTTTCTTT | CASSVDRGGRTEAFF
NA | TRBJ2-2 | TRBV12-3/TRBV12-4 | NA | TGTGCCAGCGGGAGCTTGACCGGGGAGCTGTTTTTT | CASGSLTGELFF
NA | TRBJ1-6 | TRBV9 | TRBD1 | TGTGCCAGCAGCGTAGAGGCAGGGGGCAATTCACCCCTCCACTTT | CASSVEAGGNSPLHF
NA | TRBJ1-4 | TRBV19 | NA | TGTGCCAGTAGTATAGGGTCCGGTGCAACTAATGAAAAACTGTTTTTT | CASSIGSGATNEKLFF
once | TRBJ2-6 | TRBV11-3 | NA | TGTGCCAGCAGCCCCTCAGAGGCCAACGTCCTGACTTTC | CASSPSEANVLTF
NA | TRBJ2-7 | TRBV7-8 | NA | TGTGCCAGCAGCAACCGGGAGAGTCCTTCCTACGAGCAGTACTTC | CASSNRESPSYEQYF
NA | TRBJ2-2 | TRBV4-3 | TRBD2 | TGCGCCAGCAGCCAATGGCTCAGTTCACTAGCGGGAGAAACCGGGGAGCTGTTTTTT | CASSQWLSSLAGETGELFF
NA | TRBJ2-2 | TRBV11-2 | TRBD1 | TGTGCCAGCAGCCCCCGGACAGGGAAGAACACCGGGGAGCTGTTTTTT | CASSPRTGKNTGELFF
NA | TRBJ2-7 | TRBV15 | NA | TGTGCCACCAGCAGAGGGACACTCGAGCAGTACTTC | CATSRGTLEQYF